Detailed here is one T cell receptor (beta chain). This specimen belongs to a study of blood T cell repertoires in COVID-19. This CDR3 is 15 amino acids long. Germline V gene data show CDR1 as LNHDA and CDR2 as SQIVND (reference sequence). The V and J ends lost 3 bases and 7 bases, in that order; junction bases with no gene match: 10. Authors' analysis steps: Reference gene primer amplification in the assay estimated nucleated cell counts. Produced via immunoSEQ multiplex PCR; TCRdb's table is partial and in-frame only. The V and J calls and clone size come from that table; D and trimming were worked out from the DNA. The sample includes 140,000 to 150,000 clones, 82% seen only once; the top ten take about 15%.

This chain uses TRBV19 with TRBJ1-2; 8 bases are a match to TRBD1. The specimen sequenced was peripheral blood. The origin of this receptor is a human donor with acute or convalescent COVID-19. The donor label of this sample is uncertain. CDR3 nucleotide sequence: TGTGCCAGTAGTATGGGCCGACAGGGGACAGGTGGCTACACCTTC. Its translation: CASSMGRQGTGGYTF.